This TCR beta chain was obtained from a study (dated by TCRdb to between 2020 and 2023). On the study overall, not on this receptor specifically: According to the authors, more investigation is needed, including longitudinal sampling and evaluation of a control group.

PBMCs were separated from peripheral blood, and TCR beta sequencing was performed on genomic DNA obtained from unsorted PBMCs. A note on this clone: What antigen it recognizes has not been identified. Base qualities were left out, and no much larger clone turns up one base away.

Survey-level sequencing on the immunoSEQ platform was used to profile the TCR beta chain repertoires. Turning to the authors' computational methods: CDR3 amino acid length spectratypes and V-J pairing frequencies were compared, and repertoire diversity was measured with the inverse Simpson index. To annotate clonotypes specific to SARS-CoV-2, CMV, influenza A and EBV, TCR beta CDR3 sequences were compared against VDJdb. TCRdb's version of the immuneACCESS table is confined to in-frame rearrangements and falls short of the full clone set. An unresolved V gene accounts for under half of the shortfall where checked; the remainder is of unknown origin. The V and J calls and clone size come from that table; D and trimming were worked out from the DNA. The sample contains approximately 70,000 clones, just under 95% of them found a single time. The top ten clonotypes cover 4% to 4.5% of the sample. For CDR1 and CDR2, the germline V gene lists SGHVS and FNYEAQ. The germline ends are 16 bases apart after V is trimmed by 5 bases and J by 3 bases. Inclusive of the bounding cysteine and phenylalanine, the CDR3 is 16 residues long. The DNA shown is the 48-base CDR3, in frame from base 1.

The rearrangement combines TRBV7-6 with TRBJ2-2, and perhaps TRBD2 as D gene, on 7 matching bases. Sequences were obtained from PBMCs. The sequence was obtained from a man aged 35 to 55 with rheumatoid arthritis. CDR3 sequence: CASSLRGLADTGELFF. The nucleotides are TGTGCCAGCAGCCTGCGGGGGCTAGCGGACACCGGGGAGCTGTTTTTT.